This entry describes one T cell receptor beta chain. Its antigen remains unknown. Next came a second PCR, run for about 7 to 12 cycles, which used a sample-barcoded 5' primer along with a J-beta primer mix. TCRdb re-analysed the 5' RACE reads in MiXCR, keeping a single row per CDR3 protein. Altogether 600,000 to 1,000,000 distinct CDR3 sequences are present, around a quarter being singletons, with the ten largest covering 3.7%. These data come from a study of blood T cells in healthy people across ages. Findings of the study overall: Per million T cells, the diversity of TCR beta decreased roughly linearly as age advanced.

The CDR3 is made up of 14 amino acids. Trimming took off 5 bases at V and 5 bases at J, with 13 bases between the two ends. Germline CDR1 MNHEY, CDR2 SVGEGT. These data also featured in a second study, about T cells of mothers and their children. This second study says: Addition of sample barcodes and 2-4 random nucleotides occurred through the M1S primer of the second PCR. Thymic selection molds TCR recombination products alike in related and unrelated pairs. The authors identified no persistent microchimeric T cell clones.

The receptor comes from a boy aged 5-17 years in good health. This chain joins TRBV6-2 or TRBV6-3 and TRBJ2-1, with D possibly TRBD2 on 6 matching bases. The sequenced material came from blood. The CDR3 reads CASSVRGEDNEQFF. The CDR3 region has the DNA TGTGCCAGCAGTGTACGCGGGGAGGACAATGAGCAGTTCTTC.